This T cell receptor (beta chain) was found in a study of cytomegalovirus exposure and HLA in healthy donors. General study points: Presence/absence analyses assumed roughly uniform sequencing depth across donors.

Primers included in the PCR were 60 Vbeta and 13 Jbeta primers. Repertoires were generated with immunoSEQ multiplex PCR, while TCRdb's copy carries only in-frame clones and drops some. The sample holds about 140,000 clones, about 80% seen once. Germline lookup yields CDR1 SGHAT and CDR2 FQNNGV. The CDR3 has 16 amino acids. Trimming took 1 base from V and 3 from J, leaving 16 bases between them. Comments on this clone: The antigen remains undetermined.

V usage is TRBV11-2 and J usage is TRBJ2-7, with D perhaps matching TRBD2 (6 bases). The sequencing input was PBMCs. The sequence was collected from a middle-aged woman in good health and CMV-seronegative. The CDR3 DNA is TGTGCCAGCAGCTTAGTAAGGAGGAGGGGTTTCTACGAGCAGTACTTC. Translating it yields CASSLVRRRGFYEQYF.